What follows is one T cell receptor beta chain and its context. This clone was observed a single time. It lacks a known antigen. Per-base qualities were not stored, and no clone one base away is much larger. The library was prepared using the immunoSEQ multiplex PCR assay. For the multiplex PCR, a mixture combining 60 forward primers for TCR Vbeta segments and 13 reverse primers for TCR Jbeta segments was used. A multiplex PCR assay on genomic DNA amplified the CDR3 region of rearranged TCR beta genes. Amplified TCR beta libraries were sequenced as 87-base-pair reads on the Illumina HiSeq System. In the authors' own workflow: In a later analysis, 70 million to 95 million unique TCR beta chains were counted across the 666 repertoires, and around 11 million of these chains were shared by at least two donors. To remove PCR and sequencing errors, raw reads were error-corrected and collapsed into unique sequences using a nearest-neighbor algorithm that merged closely related sequences. CDR3 sequences were aligned to IMGT reference sequences to assign V, D and J gene segments. Each retained sequence needed at least a six-nucleotide match to both a V gene segment and a J gene segment. Rearrangements were classified as productive when the CDR3 lacked stop codons and remained in frame with V and J, and all other rearrangements were classified as non-productive. CDR3 was defined according to IMGT convention as the region running from the second conserved V-encoded cysteine to the conserved J-encoded phenylalanine. In an earlier analysis of just under 600 of the donors, sequences lacking an unambiguous match to a single V gene segment were excluded. An earlier analysis of under 750 of the donors called V segments functional above 56.7% productive rearrangements and segregating when the between-donor standard deviation exceeded 5%. To diagnose cytomegalovirus status from the catalog of TCR beta chain sequences, a statistical classification framework was built. V and J gene assignment, in a later analysis, came from comparing TCR nucleotide sequences with IMGT/GENE-DB human TR gene sequences. In a later analysis, CDR3 sequences and most-parsimonious VDJ recombination scenarios were assigned using the TCRdist pipeline. In a later analysis, each TCR beta chain was defined by its CDR3 amino acid sequence together with its V-gene family, and reads lacking a unique V-gene family were excluded. In a later analysis, 500 to 700 highly shared, low-generation-probability nucleotide sequences were removed to address suspected cross-contamination and a sequencing artifact. In a later analysis, a clonal expansion index was calculated for each public chain from normalized within-repertoire ranks of inferred template counts. Generation probabilities in a later analysis came from a VDJ recombination model fitted to out-of-frame rearrangements, and those results were checked against IGoR. In a later analysis, hypergeometric tests were used to score TCR-TCR, TCR-HLA and TCR-CMV co-occurrence, with a repertoire-size bias correction applied to TCR pairs. A later analysis estimated false discovery rates by permuting HLA or CMV assignments 20 times. In a later analysis, co-occurring TCRs were grouped using DBSCAN, with TCRdist sequence similarity added in when clustering inside HLA-allele-positive subsets. For co-occurrence clustering, repertoires with fewer than 30,000 or more than 120,000 public chains were excluded, along with five or six repertoires with anomalous nucleotide sharing. The clones in this table, taken by TCRdb from immuneACCESS, are in-frame only. Not every clone is retained; where verified, under half of the shortfall comes from an unresolved V gene, and the cause of the rest is unknown. The V and J calls and clone size were taken over from that table, and D and trimming were inferred from the DNA. Recorded for this sample are some 110,000 clones; 77% of them occurred a single time. The ten most abundant clones make up more than 10% of the sample.

This entry comes from a study of cytomegalovirus exposure and HLA in healthy donors (TCRdb year 2017). Regarding the study in general: According to an earlier analysis of 450 to 650 of the donors, some 170 million T cells yielded some 120 million unique TCR beta sequences and about 300 Gb of sequence data. About 280 gigabases of sequencing data and 70 million to 100 million unique TCR sequences made up an early release that covered over 550 HLA-typed donors. Of the 300 to 450 genotyped donors, 65% to 90% fell in the genetic ancestry cluster associated with self-reported Caucasian donors. The study was designed to test whether signatures of past pathogen exposure could be identified by cataloging public T cell receptors. The study profiled the T cell repertoires of about 720 subjects by immunosequencing and related them to cytomegalovirus serostatus. Besides the first cohort of around 700 subjects, a separate validation cohort made up of about 120 different subjects was used. To predict cytomegalovirus infection status, the study combined high-throughput TCR immunosequencing, statistical association of individual TCRs with disease status, and machine learning. To study patterns of TCR occurrence, a later analysis re-analyzed previously published TCR beta repertoires from 650 to 750 donors and added high-resolution HLA genotyping. Rather than drawing on any new phenotypic data, the later analysis identified candidate immune exposures from TCR beta sequences and the way those sequences occurred across donors. To decide whether each TCR beta V gene segment behaved as functional or pseudogenic, an earlier analysis of some 580 of the donors relied on high-throughput TCR beta sequencing. Donor age, sex, ethnicity and CMV serostatus were collected together with the repertoire data. A later genetic analysis took genome-wide SNP genotypes for about 55% of the 666 donors and used that subset as a discovery cohort. All discovery cohort repertoires had been generated using a single sequencing platform. Class I and class II HLA loci were covered by the typing at four-digit resolution. The number of donors typed differed by locus, with about 629-630 for A, B, C, DRB1 and DQB1, roughly 520 for DQA1, 606 for DPA1, and about 450 for DPB1. About five DR-DQ haplotypes were treated as single units for association and clustering because of strong linkage in the cohort. On average, over 200,000 unique TCR beta nucleotide sequences were sequenced per donor among 350 to 400 genotyped donors of the cohort, with about 17% of those sequences being non-productive. General findings and caveats noted by the study authors: According to a later genetic analysis, donors in an Asian-associated ancestry cluster had fewer N-insertions in productive TCRs than the roughly 660-donor mean. The authors suggested that the approach could potentially be extended to other disease states and immunological phenotypes. Roughly uniform sequencing depth across donors was assumed in presence/absence analyses, although this assumption may not hold. The classifier was reported to diagnose cytomegalovirus status with high specificity and sensitivity in both the original cohort and the validation cohort. Compared with equally common non-associated chains, HLA-associated TCR beta chains in a later analysis were more clonally expanded and had lower generation probabilities. The study listed approximately 160 TCR beta chains as associated with cytomegalovirus. A later analysis found that most CMV-associated TCR beta chains appeared HLA-restricted, with HLA associations seemingly driven largely by CMV exposure. Correlated functional status among segregating V segments might be attributable to linkage disequilibrium, but an unknown experimental factor could not be ruled out. Because the 87-base-pair reads could not distinguish some IMGT-functional V segments, including TRBV6-2 and TRBV6-3, those segments were excluded. Across donors, most TCR sequences were observed very rarely, whereas some public TCRs were present in many individuals. An earlier analysis of approximately 570 of the donors showed that most TCR beta V segments appeared in productive rearrangements either about 87% or about 30% of the time, which broadly matched IMGT annotations. A later analysis reported that several top co-occurrence clusters appeared linked to parvovirus B19, influenza, CMV and Epstein-Barr virus. About 15 rarely observed V segments, including chromosome 9 orphons, were excluded from the earlier analysis of some 590 of the donors because counts were too low. When HLA alleles, especially DR and DQ, strongly co-occurred, attributing TCR associations to individual alleles was difficult. In a later genetic analysis, a missense DCLRE1C variant was associated with V-gene and J-gene trimming of TCR beta chains, and the association was replicated in an independent cohort. Because HLA typing was missing for some donors at each locus, association tests included only the typed subset. This cohort had only TCR beta chains sequenced, and the lack of alpha or paired-chain data limited which features could be detected. A few of the identified cytomegalovirus-associated TCR beta chains were confirmed in vitro to be specific for cytomegalovirus antigens. A further reported finding was that TCR beta sequences accurately predicted the HLA-A and HLA-B alleles for most subjects in the first cohort. At a false discovery rate of 0.05, a later analysis linked about 16,000 TCR beta sequences to specific HLA alleles. A cluster of highly shared sequence variants was judged likely to be a technical artifact of the sequencing pipeline. CMV serostatus was the only immune exposure information available for the cohort. In a later analysis, the rate of TCR association differed among HLA loci, with DRB1 alleles having the most associated TCRs and HLA-C alleles having the fewest.

In total, roughly 670 healthy bone marrow donors made up the cohort. At the time of sampling, all cohort members were nominally healthy, though unrecorded immune exposures were likely present. The donor tested CMV seropositive and was one of the 289 seropositive cohort members. Each donor provided a peripheral blood sample, and peripheral blood mononuclear cells were used for TCR beta sequencing. Genomic DNA extraction from the blood cell samples was performed with the Qiagen DNeasy Blood Extraction Kit. The CDR3 numbers 15 residues from cysteine through phenylalanine. The kept DNA is CDR3 alone, 45 bases in frame from the first base. CDR1 and CDR2 (SQVTM, ANQGSEA) derive from the germline V gene. V drops 0 bases and J drops 2 bases, leaving 12 bases in between.

The rearrangement combines TRBV29-1 with TRBJ2-3, with TRBD2 as a weak D call on 5 bases. This sequence was found in a woman in her 40s in good health and CMV-seropositive. The sequencing sample was made of PBMCs. This receptor has the CDR3 CSVEDMLGDTDTQYF. The bases are TGCAGCGTTGAAGATATGCTGGGAGACACAGATACGCAGTATTTT.